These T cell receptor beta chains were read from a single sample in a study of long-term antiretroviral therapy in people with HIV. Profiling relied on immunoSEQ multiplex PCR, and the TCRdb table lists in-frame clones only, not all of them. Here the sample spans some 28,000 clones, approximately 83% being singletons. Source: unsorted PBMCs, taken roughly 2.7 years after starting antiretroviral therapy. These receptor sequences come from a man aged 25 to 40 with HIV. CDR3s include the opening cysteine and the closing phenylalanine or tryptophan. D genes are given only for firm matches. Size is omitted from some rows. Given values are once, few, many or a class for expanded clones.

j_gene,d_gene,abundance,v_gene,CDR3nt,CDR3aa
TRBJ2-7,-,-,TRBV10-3,TGTGCCATCAGTGAAGGTGATAGCGACGAGCAGTACTTC,CAISEGDSDEQYF
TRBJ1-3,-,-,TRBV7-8,TGTGCCAGCAGCTTTGAGGCCTCGATGGGAAACACCATATATTTT,CASSFEASMGNTIYF
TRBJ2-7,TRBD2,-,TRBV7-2,TGTGCCAGCAGCTCCCAGGGACTAGTGTACAAGCAGTACTTC,CASSSQGLVYKQYF
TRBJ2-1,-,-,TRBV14,TGTGCCAGCAGCCAACTAGGGATTGCCTACAATGAGCAGTTCTTC,CASSQLGIAYNEQFF
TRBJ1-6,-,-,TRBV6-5,TGTGCCAGCAGTCGGGGGTTAAGGTCACCCCTCCACTTT,CASSRGLRSPLHF
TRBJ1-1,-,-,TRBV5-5,TGTGCCAGCAGCTTCGGGACATTTAACACTGAAGCTTTCTTT,CASSFGTFNTEAFF
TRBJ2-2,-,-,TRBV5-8,TGTGCCAGCAGCTTGGCCAGTATTAGCACCGGGGAGCTGTTTTTT,CASSLASISTGELFF
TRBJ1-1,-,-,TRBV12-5,TGTGCTAGTGGTTTTACCTTGGACACTGAAGCTTTCTTT,CASGFTLDTEAFF
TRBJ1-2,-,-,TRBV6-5,TGTGCCAGCAGCGGCCAGGGTGGCTACACCTTC,CASSGQGGYTF
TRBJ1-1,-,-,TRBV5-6,TGTGCCAGCAGACGGGGGAACACTGAAGCTTTCTTT,CASRRGNTEAFF
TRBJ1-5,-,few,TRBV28,TGTGCCAGCAGTGCGTCTAATCAGCCCCAGCATTTT,CASSASNQPQHF
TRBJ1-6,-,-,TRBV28,TGTGCCAGCAGTTTCTACAGCTCTAATAATTCACCCCTCCACTTT,CASSFYSSNNSPLHF
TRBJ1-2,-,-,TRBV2,TGTGCCAGCAGCGAAGATGACTCAAACTATGGCTACACCTTC,CASSEDDSNYGYTF
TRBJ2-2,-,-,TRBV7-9,TGTGCCAGCAGCTTAGCGGGGCCAGACACCGGGGAGCTGTTTTTT,CASSLAGPDTGELFF
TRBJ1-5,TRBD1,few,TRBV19,TGTGCCATCAATCAGGGGGCAGATCAGCCCCAGCATTTT,CAINQGADQPQHF
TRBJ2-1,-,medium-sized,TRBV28,TGTGCCAGCACAGCGACAGTTTATGTTGAGCAGTTCTTC,CASTATVYVEQFF
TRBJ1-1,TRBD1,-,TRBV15,TGTGCCACCAGCAGAGCCCAGGGACAGGCAAACACTGAAGCTTTCTTT,CATSRAQGQANTEAFF
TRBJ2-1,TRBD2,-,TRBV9,TGTGCCAGCAGCTCCAGCGGGGGCTATTACAATGAGCAGTTCTTC,CASSSSGGYYNEQFF
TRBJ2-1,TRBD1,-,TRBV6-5,TGTGCCAGCAGGAGGGGACAGGGGGCGAATGAGCAGTTCTTC,CASRRGQGANEQFF
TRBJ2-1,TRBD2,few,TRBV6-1,TGTGCCAGCAGACCCGGGACTAGAGAGCAGTTCTTC,CASRPGTREQFF
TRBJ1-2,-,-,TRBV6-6,TGTGCCAGCAGTTCCTCGGGTTTTAACTATGGCTACACCTTC,CASSSSGFNYGYTF
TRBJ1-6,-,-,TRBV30,TGTGCCGGGGGGCCCGCGGATAATTCACCCCTCCACTTT,CAGGPADNSPLHF